Listed below are T cell receptor beta chains from one sample, sequenced in a study of vaccination and CD4 T cells after COVID-19. Antigens for these TCRs are unknown. TCRdb independently ran MiXCR on the PCR reads; one entry per CDR3 protein. The sample includes roughly 2,000 distinct CDR3 sequences, about half seen only once; the top ten take approximately 86%. Sequencing used CD4+ T cells from blood, cultured in vitro, obtained after SARS-CoV-2 vaccination. These receptors came from a human donor who had recovered from COVID-19. CDR3s include the opening cysteine and the closing phenylalanine or tryptophan. D genes are given only for firm matches. Some rows mark clone size as missing; the rest say once, few, many or name a class of expanded clone.

D gene,clone size,V gene,J gene,CDR3 protein,CDR3 DNA
.,.,TRBV4-3,TRBJ1-1,CASSQTYSSGEAFF,TGCGCCAGCAGCCAGACCTACTCTTCGGGTGAAGCTTTCTTT
.,.,TRBV5-4,TRBJ2-5,CASSSQQGAVKLAGAETQYF,TGTGCCAGCAGCTCGCAACAGGGGGCGGTGAAGCTAGCGGGAGCAGAGACCCAGTACTTC
TRBD2,few,TRBV29-1,TRBJ2-5,CSVGKTSGRGGETQYF,TGCAGCGTTGGTAAGACTAGCGGGAGAGGGGGAGAGACCCAGTACTTC
.,.,TRBV6-1,TRBJ1-5,CASKAYSNQPQHF,TGTGCCAGCAAGGCTTATAGCAATCAGCCCCAGCATTTT
.,.,TRBV12-3/TRBV12-4,TRBJ1-2,CASSFLLWSGYTF,TGTGCCAGCAGTTTCCTGTTATGGAGTGGCTACACCTTC
.,.,TRBV29-1,TRBJ1-2,CSVVTGITYGYTF,TGCAGCGTTGTTACGGGAATAACCTATGGTTACACCTTC
.,.,TRBV7-2,TRBJ1-2,CASSLGSGTLYGYTF,TGTGCCAGCAGCTTAGGATCAGGGACCCTATATGGCTACACCTTC
.,.,TRBV20-1,TRBJ2-5,CSAIGTNQETQYF,TGCAGTGCTATTGGGACAAACCAAGAGACCCAGTACTTC
TRBD1,.,TRBV28,TRBJ1-5,CASSFPGQGNQPQHF,TGTGCCAGCAGTTTCCCAGGACAGGGGAATCAGCCCCAGCATTTT
TRBD1,.,TRBV6-1,TRBJ2-6,CASIPGQGASGANVLTF,TGTGCCAGCATCCCGGGACAGGGGGCGTCTGGGGCCAACGTCCTGACTTTC
.,.,TRBV2,TRBJ1-5,CASSGGLAGNQPQHF,TGTGCCAGCAGCGGGGGCCTGGCGGGCAATCAGCCCCAGCATTTT
.,.,TRBV27,TRBJ2-2,CASSLAGLLNTGELFF,TGTGCCAGCAGTTTGGCGGGGCTCCTGAACACCGGGGAGCTGTTTTTT
.,.,TRBV20-1,TRBJ2-5,CSARGGGSEDPTQYF,TGCAGTGCTAGAGGAGGTGGTAGCGAGGACCCGACCCAGTACTTC
TRBD1,.,TRBV6-2/TRBV6-3,TRBJ1-1,CASSYSGTGMRVNTEAFF,TGTGCCAGCAGTTACTCGGGGACAGGGATGCGGGTAAACACTGAAGCTTTCTTT
.,.,TRBV6-1,TRBJ2-5,CASRAGRDQQETQYF,TGTGCCAGCAGGGCAGGACGGGACCAACAAGAGACCCAGTACTTC
.,few,TRBV11-3,TRBJ1-2,CASSLDGPPQGYGYTF,TGTGCCAGCAGCTTAGATGGGCCACCCCAGGGCTATGGCTACACCTTC
.,.,TRBV27,TRBJ2-7,CASSLSVSPGGDSYEQYF,TGTGCCAGCAGTTTATCGGTGTCGCCGGGGGGCGACTCCTACGAGCAGTACTTC
.,few,TRBV20-1,TRBJ1-2,CSARDRQGAGYGYTF,TGCAGTGCTAGGGATCGGCAGGGCGCGGGCTATGGCTACACCTTC
TRBD2,.,TRBV7-8,TRBJ2-7,CASSPLAGVHEQYF,TGTGCCAGCAGCCCCTTAGCGGGAGTCCACGAGCAGTACTTC
.,.,TRBV10-1,TRBJ2-2,CASHPDPNTGELFF,TGCGCCAGCCACCCTGACCCGAACACCGGGGAGCTGTTTTTT